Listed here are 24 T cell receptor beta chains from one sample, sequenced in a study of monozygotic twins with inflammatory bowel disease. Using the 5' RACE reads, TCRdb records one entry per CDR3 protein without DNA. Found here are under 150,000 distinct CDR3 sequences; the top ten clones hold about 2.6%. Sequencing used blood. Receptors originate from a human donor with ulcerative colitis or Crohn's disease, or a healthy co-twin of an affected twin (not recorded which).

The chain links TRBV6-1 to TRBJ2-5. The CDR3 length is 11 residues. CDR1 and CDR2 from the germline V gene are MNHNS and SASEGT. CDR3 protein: CASSAQETQYF.

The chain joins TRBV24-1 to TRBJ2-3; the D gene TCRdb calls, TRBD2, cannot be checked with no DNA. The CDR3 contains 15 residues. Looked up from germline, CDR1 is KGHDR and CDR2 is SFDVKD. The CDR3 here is CATSGTGTTSDTQYF.

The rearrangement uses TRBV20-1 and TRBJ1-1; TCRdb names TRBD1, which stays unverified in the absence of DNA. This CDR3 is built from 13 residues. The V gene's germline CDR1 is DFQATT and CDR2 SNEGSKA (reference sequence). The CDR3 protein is CSAPTGTNTEAFF.

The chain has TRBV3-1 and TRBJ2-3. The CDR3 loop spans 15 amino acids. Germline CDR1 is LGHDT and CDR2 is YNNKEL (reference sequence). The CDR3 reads CASSQGVTFTDTQYF.

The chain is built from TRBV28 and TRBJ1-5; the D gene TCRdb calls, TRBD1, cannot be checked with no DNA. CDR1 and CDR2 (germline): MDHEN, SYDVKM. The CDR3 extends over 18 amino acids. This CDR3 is CASSSGQGGSYSNQPQHF.

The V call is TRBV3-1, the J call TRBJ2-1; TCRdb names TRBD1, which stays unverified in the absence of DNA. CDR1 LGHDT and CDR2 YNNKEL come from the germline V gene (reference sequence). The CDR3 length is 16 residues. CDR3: CASSHLWTGTGGEQFF.

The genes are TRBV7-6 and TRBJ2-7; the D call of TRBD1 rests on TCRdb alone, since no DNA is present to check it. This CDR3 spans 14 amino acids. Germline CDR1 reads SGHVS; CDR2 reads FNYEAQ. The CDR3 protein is CASSSRTGLYEQYF.

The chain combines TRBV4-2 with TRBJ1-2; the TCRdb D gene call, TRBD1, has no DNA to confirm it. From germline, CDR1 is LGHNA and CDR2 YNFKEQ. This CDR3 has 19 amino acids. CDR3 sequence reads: CASSQDYGTPSGANYGYTF.

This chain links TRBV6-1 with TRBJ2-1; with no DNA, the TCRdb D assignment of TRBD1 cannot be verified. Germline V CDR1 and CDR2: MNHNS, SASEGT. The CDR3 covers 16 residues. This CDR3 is CASSLRGAHPLVEQFF.

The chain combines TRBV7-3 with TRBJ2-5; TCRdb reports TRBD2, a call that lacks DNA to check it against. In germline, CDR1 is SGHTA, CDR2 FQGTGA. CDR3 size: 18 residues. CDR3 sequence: CASSLVTSGGGYQETQYF.

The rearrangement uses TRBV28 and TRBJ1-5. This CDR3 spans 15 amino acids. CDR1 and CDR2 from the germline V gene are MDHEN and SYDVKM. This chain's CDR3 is CASSLQQTSNQPQHF. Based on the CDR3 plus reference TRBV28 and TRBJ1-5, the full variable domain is DVKVTQSSRYLVKRTGEKVFLECVQDMDHENMFWYRQDPGLGLRLIYFSYDVKMKEKGDIPEGYSVSREKKERFSLILESASTNQTSMYLCASSLQQTSNQPQHFGDGTRLSIL.

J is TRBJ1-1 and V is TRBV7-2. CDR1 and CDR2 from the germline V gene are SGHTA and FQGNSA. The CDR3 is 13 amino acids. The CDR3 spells CASSFGRNTEAFF.

The CDR3 sequence is CASIGSGTAHGQYF. The V gene is TRBV6-2 or TRBV6-3, the J gene TRBJ2-7; the TCRdb call, TRBD1, lacks DNA for checking. There are 14 residues in the CDR3. Germline CDR1 is MNHEY and CDR2 is SVGEGT.

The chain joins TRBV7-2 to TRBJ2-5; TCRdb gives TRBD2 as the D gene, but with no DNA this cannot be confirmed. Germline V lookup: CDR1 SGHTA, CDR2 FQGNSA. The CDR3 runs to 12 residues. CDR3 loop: CASSLPSETQYF.

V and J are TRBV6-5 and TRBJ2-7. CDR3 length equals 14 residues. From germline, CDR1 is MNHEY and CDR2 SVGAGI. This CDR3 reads CASSFSDRSYEQYF.

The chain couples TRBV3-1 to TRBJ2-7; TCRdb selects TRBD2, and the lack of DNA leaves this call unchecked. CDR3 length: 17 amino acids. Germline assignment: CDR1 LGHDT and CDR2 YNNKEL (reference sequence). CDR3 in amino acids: CASSQFVLAGQSYEQYF.

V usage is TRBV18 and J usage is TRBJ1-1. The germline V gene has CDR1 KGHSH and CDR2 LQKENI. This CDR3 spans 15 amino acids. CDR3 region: CASSPWVALNTEAFF.

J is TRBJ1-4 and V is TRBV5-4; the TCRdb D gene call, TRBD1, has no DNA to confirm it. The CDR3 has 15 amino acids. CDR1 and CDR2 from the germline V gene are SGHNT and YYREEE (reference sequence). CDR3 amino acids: CASSKRQSTNEKLFF.

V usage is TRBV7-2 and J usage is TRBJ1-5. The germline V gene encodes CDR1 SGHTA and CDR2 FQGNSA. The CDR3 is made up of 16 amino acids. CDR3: CASSLAGTYSNQPQHF. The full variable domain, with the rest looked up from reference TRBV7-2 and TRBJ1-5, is GAGVSQSPSNKVTEKGKDVELRCDPISGHTALYWYRQSLGQGLEFLIYFQGNSAPDKSGLPSDRFSAERTGGSVSTLTIQRTQQEDSAVYLCASSLAGTYSNQPQHFGDGTRLSIL.

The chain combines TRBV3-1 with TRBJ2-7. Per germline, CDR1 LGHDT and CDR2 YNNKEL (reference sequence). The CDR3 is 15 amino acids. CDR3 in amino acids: CASSQERRGSYEQYF.

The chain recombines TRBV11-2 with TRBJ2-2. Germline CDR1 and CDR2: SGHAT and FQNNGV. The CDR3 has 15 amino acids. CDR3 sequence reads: CASSLVGPRSGELFF.

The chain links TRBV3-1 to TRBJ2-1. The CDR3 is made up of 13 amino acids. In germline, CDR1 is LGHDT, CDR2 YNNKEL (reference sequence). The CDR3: CASSQVVYNEQFF.

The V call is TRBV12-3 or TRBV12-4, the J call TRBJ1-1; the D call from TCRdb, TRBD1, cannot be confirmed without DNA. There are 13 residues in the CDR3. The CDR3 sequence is CASSLDRGIEAFF.

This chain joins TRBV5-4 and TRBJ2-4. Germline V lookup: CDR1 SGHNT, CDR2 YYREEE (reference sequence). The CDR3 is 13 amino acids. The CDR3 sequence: CASSLAQKNIQYF.